This T cell receptor (beta chain) was sequenced in a study of Graves' ophthalmopathy and Graves' hyperthyroidism. PBMCs were isolated by Ficoll-Paque density gradient centrifugation, using roughly 10 ml of fresh peripheral blood as the starting material. Using RNA transcripts, the TCR beta CDR3 regions were amplified. HTBI primers primed a first-round RT-PCR, and a second-round multiplex PCR followed. TCRdb recomputed calls from the multiplex PCR reads with MiXCR, one row per CDR3 protein. Among 300,000 to 400,000 distinct CDR3 sequences listed, roughly 15% were seen once. This clonotype turned up a few times. V gave up 0 bases and J gave up 1 base, with 9 bases separating them. CDR3 size: 15 residues. The V gene's germline CDR1 is KGHSH and CDR2 LQKENI.

The rearrangement uses TRBV18 and TRBJ2-5; D may be TRBD1 (5 bases). Sequenced sample: peripheral blood. The TCR sequence derives from an adult man with Graves' ophthalmopathy. CDR3 in amino acids: CASSPPGRAQETQYF. In DNA, the CDR3 is TGTGCCAGCTCACCACCCGGCAGGGCCCAAGAGACCCAGTACTTC.